This TCR beta chain derives from a study of T-cell memory formation after mild COVID-19. About the research overall: The study found TCR clusters largely donor specific.

V trimming: 6 bases; J trimming: 4 bases; junction bases outside the gene matches: 9. From germline, CDR1 is LNHDA and CDR2 SQIVND (reference sequence). The CDR3 is 15 amino acids. Libraries for TCRalpha and TCRbeta carried sample barcodes and unique molecular identifiers via 5'RACE. TCRdb re-derived calls from the 5' RACE reads in MiXCR, one entry per CDR3 protein. The sample yields nearly 200,000 distinct CDR3 sequences, 15% to 20% seen once. The sample comprised PBMCs or a T cell subset sorted from them (not recorded which). This chain uses TRBV19 with TRBJ1-3, with 7 bases aligning to TRBD1. The origin of this receptor is an adult woman who had mild COVID-19 (a few samples of this study predate the infection). Cell type and time point are not known. CDR3 in DNA: TGTGCCAGTAGCCCCGACAGGGCGAGGGGAAACACCATATATTTT. This codes for CASSPDRARGNTIYF.